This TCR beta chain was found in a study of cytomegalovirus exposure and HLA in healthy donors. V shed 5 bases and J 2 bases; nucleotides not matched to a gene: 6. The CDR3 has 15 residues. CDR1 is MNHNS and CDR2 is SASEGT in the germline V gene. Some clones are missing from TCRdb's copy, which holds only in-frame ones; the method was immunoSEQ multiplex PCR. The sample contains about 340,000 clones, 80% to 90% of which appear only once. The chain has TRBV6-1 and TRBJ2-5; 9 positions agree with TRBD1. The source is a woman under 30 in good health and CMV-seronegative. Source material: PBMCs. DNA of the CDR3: TGTGCCAGCAGTACCTGGACAGGGGATCAAGAGACCCAGTACTTC. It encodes CASSTWTGDQETQYF.